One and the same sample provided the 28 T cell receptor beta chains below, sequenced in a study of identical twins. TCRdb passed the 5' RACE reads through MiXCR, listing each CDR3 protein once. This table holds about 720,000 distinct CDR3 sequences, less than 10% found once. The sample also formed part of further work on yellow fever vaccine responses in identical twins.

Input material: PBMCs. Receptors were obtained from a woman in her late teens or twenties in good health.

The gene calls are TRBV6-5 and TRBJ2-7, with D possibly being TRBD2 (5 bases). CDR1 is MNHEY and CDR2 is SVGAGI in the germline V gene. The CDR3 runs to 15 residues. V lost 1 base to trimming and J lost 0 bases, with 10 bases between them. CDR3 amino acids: CASSYYRGSSYEQYF. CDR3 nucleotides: TGTGCCAGCAGTTACTACAGAGGGAGCTCCTACGAGCAGTACTTC.

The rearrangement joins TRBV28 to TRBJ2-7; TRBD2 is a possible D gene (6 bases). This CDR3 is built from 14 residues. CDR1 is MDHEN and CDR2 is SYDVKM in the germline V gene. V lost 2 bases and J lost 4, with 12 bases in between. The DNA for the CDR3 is TGTGCCAGCAGTTTAGTTGGGCGGGAATACGAGCAGTACTTC. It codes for CASSLVGREYEQYF.

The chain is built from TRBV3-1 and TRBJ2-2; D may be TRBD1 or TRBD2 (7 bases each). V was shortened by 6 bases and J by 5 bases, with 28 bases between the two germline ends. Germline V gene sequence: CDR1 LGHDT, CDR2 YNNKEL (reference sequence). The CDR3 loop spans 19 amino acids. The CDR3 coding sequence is TGTGCCAGCAGACCGGGACAGAGACTAGCCGTCTGGGGGACCGGGGAGCTGTTTTTT. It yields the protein CASRPGQRLAVWGTGELFF.

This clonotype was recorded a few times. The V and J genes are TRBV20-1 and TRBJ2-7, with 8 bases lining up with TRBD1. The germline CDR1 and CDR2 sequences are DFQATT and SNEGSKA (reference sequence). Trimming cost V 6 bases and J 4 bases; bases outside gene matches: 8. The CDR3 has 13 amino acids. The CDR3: CSAPGQGGYEQYF. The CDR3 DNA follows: TGCAGTGCCCCTGGACAGGGTGGATACGAGCAGTACTTC.

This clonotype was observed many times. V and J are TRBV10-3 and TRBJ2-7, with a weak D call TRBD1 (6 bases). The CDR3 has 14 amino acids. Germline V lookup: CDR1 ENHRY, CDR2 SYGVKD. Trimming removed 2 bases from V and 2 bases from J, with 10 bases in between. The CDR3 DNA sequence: TGTGCCATCAGTGAGAAACCAGGGGCCTACGAGCAGTACTTC. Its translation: CAISEKPGAYEQYF.

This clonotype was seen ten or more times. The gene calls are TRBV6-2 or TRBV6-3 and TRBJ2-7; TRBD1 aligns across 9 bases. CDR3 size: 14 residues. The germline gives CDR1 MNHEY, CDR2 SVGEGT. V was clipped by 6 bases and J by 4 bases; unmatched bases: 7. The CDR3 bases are TGTGCCAGCAGGCGAACCGGGACAGGGTACGAGCAGTACTTC. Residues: CASRRTGTGYEQYF.

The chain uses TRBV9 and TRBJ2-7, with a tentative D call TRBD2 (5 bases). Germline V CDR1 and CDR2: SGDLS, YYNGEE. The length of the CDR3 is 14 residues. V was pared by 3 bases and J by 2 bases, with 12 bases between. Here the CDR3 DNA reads TGTGCCAGCAGCGCTACGACTAAACCCTACGAGCAGTACTTC. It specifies CASSATTKPYEQYF.

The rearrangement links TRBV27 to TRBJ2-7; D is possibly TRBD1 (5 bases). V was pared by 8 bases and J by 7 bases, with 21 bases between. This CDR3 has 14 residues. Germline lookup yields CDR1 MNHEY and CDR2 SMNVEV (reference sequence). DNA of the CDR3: TGTGCCAGCTTAAAAGGACAATTGGTAGAGGAGCAGTACTTC. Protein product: CASLKGQLVEEQYF.

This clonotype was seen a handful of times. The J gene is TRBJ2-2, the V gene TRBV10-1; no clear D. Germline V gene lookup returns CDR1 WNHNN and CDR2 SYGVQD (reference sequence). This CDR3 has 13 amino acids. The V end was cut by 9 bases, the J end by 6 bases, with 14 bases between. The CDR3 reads CARHGRSAGELFF. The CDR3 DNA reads TGCGCCAGGCACGGCCGTTCGGCCGGGGAGCTGTTTTTT.

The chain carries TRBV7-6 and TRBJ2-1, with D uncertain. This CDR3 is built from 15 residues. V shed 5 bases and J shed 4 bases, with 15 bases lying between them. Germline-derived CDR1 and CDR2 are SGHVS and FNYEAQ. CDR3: CASSPLVSSYNEQFF. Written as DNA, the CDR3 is TGTGCCAGCAGCCCCCTGGTTTCCAGTTACAATGAGCAGTTCTTC.

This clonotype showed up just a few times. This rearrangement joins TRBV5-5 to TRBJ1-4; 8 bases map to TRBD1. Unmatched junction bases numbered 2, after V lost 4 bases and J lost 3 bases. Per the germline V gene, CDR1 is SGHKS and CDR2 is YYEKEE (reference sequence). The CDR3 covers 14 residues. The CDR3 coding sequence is TGTGCCAGCAGCCCGGGACAGGCTAATGAAAAACTGTTTTTT. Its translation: CASSPGQANEKLFF.

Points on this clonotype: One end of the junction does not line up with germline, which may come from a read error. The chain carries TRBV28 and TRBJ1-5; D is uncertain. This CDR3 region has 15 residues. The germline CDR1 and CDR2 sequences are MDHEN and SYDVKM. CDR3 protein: CASSKTGLSNQPQHF. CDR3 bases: TGTGCCAGCAGTAAGACCGGATTAAGCAACCAGCCCCAGCATTTT. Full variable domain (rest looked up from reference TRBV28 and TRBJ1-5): DVKVTQSSRYLVKRTGEKVFLECVQDMDHENMFWYRQDPGLGLRLIYFSYDVKMKEKGDIPEGYSVSREKKERFSLILESASTNQTSMYLCASSKTGLSNQPQHFGDGTRLSIL.

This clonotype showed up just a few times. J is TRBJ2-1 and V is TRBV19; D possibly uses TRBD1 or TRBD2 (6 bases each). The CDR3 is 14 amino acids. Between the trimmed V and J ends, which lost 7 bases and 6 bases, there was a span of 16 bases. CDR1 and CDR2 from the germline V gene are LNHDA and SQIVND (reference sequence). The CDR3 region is CASMTGPGGNEQFF. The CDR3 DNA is TGTGCCAGTATGACAGGCCCCGGGGGCAATGAGCAGTTCTTC.

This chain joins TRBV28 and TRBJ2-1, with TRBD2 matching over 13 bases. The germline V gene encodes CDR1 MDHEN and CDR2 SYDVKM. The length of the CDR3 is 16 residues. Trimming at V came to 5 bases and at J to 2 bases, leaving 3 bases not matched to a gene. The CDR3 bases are TGTGCCAGCAGTGGGGGACTAGCGGGGCCCTACAATGAGCAGTTCTTC. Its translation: CASSGGLAGPYNEQFF.

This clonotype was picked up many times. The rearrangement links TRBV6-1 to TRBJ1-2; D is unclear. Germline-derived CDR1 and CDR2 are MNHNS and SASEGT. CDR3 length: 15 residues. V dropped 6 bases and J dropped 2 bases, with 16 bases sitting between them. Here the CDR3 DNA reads TGTGCCAGCAGCCGAGGTGGGAGGCGGAACTATGGCTACACCTTC. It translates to CASSRGGRRNYGYTF.

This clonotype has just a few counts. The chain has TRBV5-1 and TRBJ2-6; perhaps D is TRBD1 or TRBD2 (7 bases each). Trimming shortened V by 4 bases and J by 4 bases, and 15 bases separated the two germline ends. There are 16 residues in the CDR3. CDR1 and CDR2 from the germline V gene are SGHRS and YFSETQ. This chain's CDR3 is CASSGLGGAGANVLTF. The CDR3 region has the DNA TGCGCCAGCAGCGGACTAGGGGGCGCAGGGGCCAACGTCCTGACTTTC.

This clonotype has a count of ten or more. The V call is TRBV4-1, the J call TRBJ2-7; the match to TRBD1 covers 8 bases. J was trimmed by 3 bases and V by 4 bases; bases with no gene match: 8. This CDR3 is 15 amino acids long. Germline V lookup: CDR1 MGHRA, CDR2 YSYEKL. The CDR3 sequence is CASSPPPDRDYEQYF. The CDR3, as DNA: TGCGCCAGCAGCCCACCCCCGGACAGGGACTACGAGCAGTACTTC.

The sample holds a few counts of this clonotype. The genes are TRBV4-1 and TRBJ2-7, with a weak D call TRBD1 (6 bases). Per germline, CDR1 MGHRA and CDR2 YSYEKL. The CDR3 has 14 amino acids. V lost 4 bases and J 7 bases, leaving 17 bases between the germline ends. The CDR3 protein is CASSPRQASREQYF. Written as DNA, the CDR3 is TGCGCCAGCAGCCCCCGACAGGCGTCGCGGGAGCAGTACTTC.

The CDR3 DNA follows: TGTGCCAGCAGCGCAGGTGACAGCCTATACAATGAGCAGTTCTTC. It codes for CASSAGDSLYNEQFF. This sequence joins TRBV5-6 and TRBJ2-1; TRBD1 might be the D (5 bases). Trimming took 4 bases from V and 4 from J, leaving 15 bases between them. Germline values: CDR1 SGHDT, CDR2 YYEEEE. This CDR3 spans 15 amino acids.

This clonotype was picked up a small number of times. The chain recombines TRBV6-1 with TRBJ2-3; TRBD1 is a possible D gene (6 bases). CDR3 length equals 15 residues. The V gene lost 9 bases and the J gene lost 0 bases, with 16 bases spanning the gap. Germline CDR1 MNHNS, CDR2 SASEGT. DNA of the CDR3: TGTGCCAGTCACCCGGGACACCCTAGCACAGATACGCAGTATTTT. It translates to CASHPGHPSTDTQYF.

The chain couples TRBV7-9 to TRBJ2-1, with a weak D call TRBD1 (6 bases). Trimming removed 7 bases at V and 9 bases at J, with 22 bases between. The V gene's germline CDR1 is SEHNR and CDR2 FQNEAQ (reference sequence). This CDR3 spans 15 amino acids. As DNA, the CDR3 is TGTGCCAGCATGAGGCGTTCTGAGGGGACAAGTGAGCAGTTCTTC. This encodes CASMRRSEGTSEQFF.

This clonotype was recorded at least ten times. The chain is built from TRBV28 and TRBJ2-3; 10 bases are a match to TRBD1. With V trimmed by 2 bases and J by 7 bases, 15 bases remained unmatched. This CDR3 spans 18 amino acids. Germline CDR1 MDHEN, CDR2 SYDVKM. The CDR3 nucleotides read TGTGCCAGCAGTTTAATGCCCCGGGACAGGGGTTTCTCTTATACGCAGTATTTT. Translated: CASSLMPRDRGFSYTQYF.

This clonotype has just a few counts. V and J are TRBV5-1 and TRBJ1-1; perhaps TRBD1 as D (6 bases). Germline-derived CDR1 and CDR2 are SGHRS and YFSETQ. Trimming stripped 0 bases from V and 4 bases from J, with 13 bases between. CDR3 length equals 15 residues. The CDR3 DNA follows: TGCGCCAGCAGCTTGGACAGGGCGGGGGGCACTGAAGCTTTCTTT. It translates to CASSLDRAGGTEAFF.

The CDR3 region has the DNA TGCAGTGTTAAAAGGGTAGCCTACTCCTACGAGCAGTACTTC. Its translation is CSVKRVAYSYEQYF. The genes are TRBV20-1 and TRBJ2-7; D remains unclear. The CDR3 extends over 14 amino acids. Trimming took 7 bases from V and 0 from J, leaving 16 bases between them. Germline CDR1 is DFQATT and CDR2 is SNEGSKA (reference sequence).

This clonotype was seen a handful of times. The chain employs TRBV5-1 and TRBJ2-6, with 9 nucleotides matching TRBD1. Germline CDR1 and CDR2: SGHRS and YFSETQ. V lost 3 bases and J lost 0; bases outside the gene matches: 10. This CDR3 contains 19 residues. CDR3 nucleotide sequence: TGCGCCAGCAGCTCTAGCCAGGGACAGGGCTACTCTGGGGCCAACGTCCTGACTTTC. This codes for CASSSSQGQGYSGANVLTF.

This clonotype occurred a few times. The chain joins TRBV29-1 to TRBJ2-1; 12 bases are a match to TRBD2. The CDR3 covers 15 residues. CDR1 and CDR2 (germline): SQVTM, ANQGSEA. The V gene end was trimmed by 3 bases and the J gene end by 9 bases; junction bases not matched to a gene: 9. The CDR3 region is CSVEARLAGVGEQFF. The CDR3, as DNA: TGCAGCGTTGAGGCAAGACTAGCGGGAGTTGGTGAGCAGTTCTTC.

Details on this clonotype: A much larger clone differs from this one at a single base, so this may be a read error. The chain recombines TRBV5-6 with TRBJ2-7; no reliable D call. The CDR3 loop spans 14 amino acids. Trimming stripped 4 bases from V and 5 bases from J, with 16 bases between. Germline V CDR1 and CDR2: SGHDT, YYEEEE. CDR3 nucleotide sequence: TGTGCCAGCAGCAAACGGCAGTTGCCCCACGAGCAGTACTTC. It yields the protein CASSKRQLPHEQYF.

The CDR3 coding sequence is TGCGCCAGCAGCTTGGATGGTAGCGGGGGGGGTAATGAGCAGTTCTTC. It is translated as CASSLDGSGGGNEQFF. The J gene is TRBJ2-1, the V gene TRBV5-1; the match to TRBD2 covers 11 bases. The trim removed 0 bases at V and 7 bases at J, leaving 6 bases unmatched. The germline gives CDR1 SGHRS, CDR2 YFSETQ. The CDR3 sequence is 16 residues long. Full variable domain (outside the CDR3, taken from reference TRBV5-1 and TRBJ2-1): KAGVTQTPRYLIKTRGQQVTLSCSPISGHRSVSWYQQTPGQGLQFLFEYFSETQRNKGNFPGRFSGRQFSNSRSEMNVSTLELGDSALYLCASSLDGSGGGNEQFFGPGTRLTVL.